One sample yielded the 20 T cell receptor beta chains listed below, sequenced in a study of shared clonotypes between healthy human individuals. Sequenced by immunoSEQ multiplex PCR; TCRdb stores in-frame clones only, minus some. The sample contains about 510,000 clones, about 96% of which appear only once. What was sequenced was naive CD4+ T cells sorted from blood. Subset of the sample: CD45RA+ positively selected. The receptors stem from a woman between 25 and 40 years old in good health.

This chain connects TRBV19 to TRBJ1-5; D unresolved. The V gene's germline CDR1 is LNHDA and CDR2 SQIVND (reference sequence). Trimming removed 2 bases from V and 2 bases from J, with 10 bases in between. The length of the CDR3 is 15 residues. This chain's CDR3 is CASSISGAGNQPQHF. In DNA, the CDR3 is TGTGCCAGTAGTATAAGTGGCGCCGGCAATCAGCCCCAGCATTTT. Complete variable domain (other parts from reference TRBV19 and TRBJ1-5): DGGITQSPKYLFRKEGQNVTLSCEQNLNHDAMYWYRQDPGQGLRLIYYSQIVNDFQKGDIAEGYSVSREKKESFPLTVTSAQKNPTAFYLCASSISGAGNQPQHFGDGTRLSIL.

The table lists this clone with a count of one. The chain has TRBV7-3 and TRBJ2-1; D not certain. The V end lost 5 bases, the J end lost 9 bases, and 17 bases lay between the germline ends. Germline CDR1 SGHTA, CDR2 FQGTGA. CDR3 size: 14 residues. DNA for the CDR3: TGTGCCAGCAGCCCACAACCTGAAGCAACTGAGCAGTTCTTC. Its protein product is CASSPQPEATEQFF.

The V and J genes are TRBV10-1 and TRBJ2-7, with D possibly TRBD2 on 5 matching bases. The length of the CDR3 is 12 residues. The V end was cut by 5 bases, the J end by 6 bases, with 11 bases between. Looked up from germline, CDR1 is WNHNN and CDR2 is SYGVQD (reference sequence). CDR3 sequence: CASSTTSREQYF. CDR3 bases: TGCGCCAGCAGTACTACTAGTCGCGAGCAGTACTTC.

The V and J genes are TRBV9 and TRBJ2-3; D uncertain. This CDR3 has 15 residues. The V gene's germline CDR1 is SGDLS and CDR2 YYNGEE. V was pared by 5 bases and J by 2 bases, with 15 bases between. The CDR3 DNA sequence: TGTGCCAGCAGTGGTCTCATGGGCCTCACAGATACGCAGTATTTT. It codes for CASSGLMGLTDTQYF.

J is TRBJ2-4 and V is TRBV6-1; D possibly corresponds to TRBD2 (5 bases). CDR3 size: 16 residues. Trimming stripped 3 bases from V and 1 base from J, with 13 bases between. Germline V gene lookup returns CDR1 MNHNS and CDR2 SASEGT. CDR3 DNA: TGTGCCAGCAGTGACCCCAGCTGGGAGGCCAAAAACATTCAGTACTTC. It codes for CASSDPSWEAKNIQYF.

This sequence joins TRBV6-6 and TRBJ2-2, with D perhaps TRBD1 (6 bases). The germline V gene has CDR1 MNHNY and CDR2 SVGAGI (reference sequence). The CDR3 runs 14 residues. The V end was cut by 2 bases, the J end by 3 bases, with 7 bases between. CDR3 residues: CASSYEGDTGELFF. The CDR3 DNA is TGTGCCAGCAGTTACGAGGGGGACACCGGGGAGCTGTTTTTT.

The count of this clone is one. The V gene is TRBV5-5, the J gene TRBJ2-7; D is possibly TRBD1 (5 bases). The length of the CDR3 is 14 residues. CDR1 and CDR2 from the germline V gene are SGHKS and YYEKEE (reference sequence). Between the trimmed V and J ends, which lost 2 bases and 0 bases, there was a span of 9 bases. CDR3 residues: CASSFDGHSYEQYF. The CDR3 DNA sequence: TGTGCCAGCAGCTTCGACGGACACTCCTACGAGCAGTACTTC.

The gene calls are TRBV2 and TRBJ1-5, with 11 positions matching TRBD1. Losses at the gene ends were 2 bases for V and 7 bases for J; bases not matched to a gene: 1. The CDR3 contains 14 residues. CDR1 and CDR2 (germline): SNHLY, FYNNEI. CDR3 loop: CASSERDRGQPQHF. CDR3 DNA sequence: TGTGCCAGCAGTGAAAGGGACAGGGGGCAGCCCCAGCATTTT. The whole variable domain, remainder taken from reference TRBV2 and TRBJ1-5, is EPEVTQTPSHQVTQMGQEVILRCVPISNHLYFYWYRQILGQKVEFLVSFYNNEISEKSEIFDDQFSVERPDGSNFTLKIRSTKLEDSAMYFCASSERDRGQPQHFGDGTRLSIL.

V and J are TRBV5-8 and TRBJ2-7; 7 nucleotides match TRBD1. This CDR3 comprises 13 residues. Per the germline V gene, CDR1 is SGHTS and CDR2 is YDEGEE. With 2 bases clipped from V and 3 bases from J, the junction kept 2 bases outside the gene matches. CDR3: CASSFGQDYEQYF. Here the CDR3 DNA reads TGTGCCAGCAGCTTTGGACAGGACTACGAGCAGTACTTC.

V and J are TRBV6-1 and TRBJ1-5; TRBD1 aligns across 7 bases. V shed 6 bases, J shed 1 base, and the junction held 3 bases outside the gene matches. The germline gives CDR1 MNHNS, CDR2 SASEGT. The CDR3 runs 14 residues. The CDR3, as DNA: TGTGCCAGCAGCCTCAGGGGGAGCAATCAGCCCCAGCATTTT. Amino acid sequence: CASSLRGSNQPQHF.

The chain combines TRBV9 with TRBJ1-4, with D unresolved. V was pared by 0 bases and J by 4 bases, with 10 bases between. Germline loops: CDR1 SGDLS, CDR2 YYNGEE. The CDR3 has 15 amino acids. CDR3 sequence (DNA): TGTGCCAGCAGCGTAGGAGGAGGTGGTAATGAAAAACTGTTTTTT. As protein: CASSVGGGGNEKLFF.

This rearrangement joins TRBV7-9 to TRBJ1-3; TRBD1 agrees at 12 bases. The germline V gene has CDR1 SEHNR and CDR2 FQNEAQ (reference sequence). CDR3 length: 17 amino acids. V trimming: 7 bases; J trimming: 2 bases; junction bases outside the gene matches: 9. The CDR3 DNA reads TGTGCCAGCACCCTAGTGGGACAGGGGGCGGCTGGAAACACCATATATTTT. It translates to CASTLVGQGAAGNTIYF.

This chain joins TRBV23-1 and TRBJ1-2, with D unclear. TRBV23-1 is an ORF, with its function uncertain. The germline V and J ends were trimmed by 0 bases and 4 bases, with 12 bases remaining between them. This CDR3 contains 15 residues. CDR3 in amino acids: CASSQSPRLGYGYTF. The CDR3 bases are TGCGCCAGCAGTCAATCCCCCCGGCTGGGCTATGGCTACACCTTC.

This sequence joins TRBV5-1 and TRBJ2-2; the D is unclear. The germline V gene encodes CDR1 SGHRS and CDR2 YFSETQ. The CDR3 sequence is 12 residues long. Trimming left V 4 bases short and J 7 bases short, with 8 bases between. The CDR3 DNA follows: TGCGCCAGCAGCCGCCTGGGCGGGGAGCTGTTTTTT. It codes for CASSRLGGELFF.

This clone was counted once. The chain links TRBV30 to TRBJ2-5; D call uncertain. The assigned J gene may be wrong: the sequence end matches TRBJ2-7 better. The V gene's germline CDR1 is GTSNPN and CDR2 SVGIG (reference sequence). There are 13 residues in the CDR3. The CDR3 protein is CACTAEYSYEQYF. CDR3 bases: TGTGCCTGCACGGCGGAATACTCCTACGAGCAGTACTTC.

The chain joins TRBV28 to TRBJ2-3; D gene ambiguous. Trimming cost V 8 bases and J 2 bases, with 11 bases left between them. CDR1 MDHEN and CDR2 SYDVKM come from the germline V gene. CDR3 length: 13 residues. Here the CDR3 reads CASLSASTDTQYF. CDR3 in DNA: TGTGCCAGCCTAAGCGCCTCCACAGATACGCAGTATTTT. Filled out from reference TRBV28 and TRBJ2-3, the complete variable domain reads DVKVTQSSRYLVKRTGEKVFLECVQDMDHENMFWYRQDPGLGLRLIYFSYDVKMKEKGDIPEGYSVSREKKERFSLILESASTNQTSMYLCASLSASTDTQYFGPGTRLTVL.

The chain joins TRBV29-1 to TRBJ1-1, with TRBD1 matching over 7 bases. The CDR3 loop spans 14 amino acids. The J segment lost 1 base and the V segment lost 4 bases, leaving 6 bases of the junction unmatched. Germline CDR1 SQVTM, CDR2 ANQGSEA. The CDR3 region has the DNA TGCAGCGTTGCCCCCTGGACAGGGAACACTGAAGCTTTCTTT. The encoded protein is CSVAPWTGNTEAFF.

The chain has TRBV2 and TRBJ2-7; D may be TRBD1 (6 bases). Per the germline V gene, CDR1 is SNHLY and CDR2 is FYNNEI. The ends were cut back, 6 bases at V and 5 bases at J, with 17 bases in the middle. The CDR3 consists of 14 residues. CDR3 DNA: TGTGCCAGCAGGAAAACAGGGTTCGTGAACGAGCAGTACTTC. Translating gives CASRKTGFVNEQYF.

J is TRBJ2-1 and V is TRBV27; D not resolved. The V and J ends lost 2 bases and 9 bases respectively, with 11 bases between them. The CDR3 totals 13 residues. Germline V gene sequence: CDR1 MNHEY, CDR2 SMNVEV (reference sequence). In DNA form, the CDR3 reads TGTGCCAGCAGTTTAGGCCCCCTACTTGAGCAGTTCTTC. Translating gives CASSLGPLLEQFF.

This chain links TRBV30 with TRBJ1-5; a weak D match, TRBD1 (5 bases). With 0 bases removed from V and 6 bases from J, the gap between germline ends came to 15 bases. CDR3 length: 15 residues. The germline V gene encodes CDR1 GTSNPN and CDR2 SVGIG (reference sequence). DNA of the CDR3: TGTGCCTGGAGTGTGGATTCGAAGGGGATTCAGCCCCAGCATTTT. Translated, it gives CAWSVDSKGIQPQHF.